Shown below are 30 T cell receptor beta chains from a single sample sequenced in a study of low-dose radiotherapy and immunotherapy resistance in tumors. Specified time point: before trial treatment. First-strand cDNA used TRAV- and TRBV-specific primers, covering alpha and beta chains. TCRs were put through 20 PCR cycles of amplification with Phusion. A constant-region primer and the V-primer adapter served as the primer pair. One entry per CDR3 protein, called by TCRdb with MiXCR from the reads. The sample includes approximately 90,000 distinct CDR3 sequences, roughly 9% of them seen just once. This material consisted of PBMCs, taken before treatment. These receptors were taken from a male donor with prostate cancer.

This clonotype was recorded many times. The chain carries TRBV7-2 and TRBJ1-3; tentatively, D is TRBD1 (5 bases). The CDR3 sequence is 16 residues long. V was cut by 2 bases and J by 2 bases, with 13 bases left in between. Germline V gene data show CDR1 as SGHTA and CDR2 as FQGNSA. The CDR3, as DNA: TGTGCCAGCAGCTTACCCAGCGGGACGGCTGGAAACACCATATATTTT. Translated, it gives CASSLPSGTAGNTIYF.

This clonotype was recorded at least ten times. J is TRBJ1-1 and V is TRBV6-5; D gene ambiguous. The CDR3 contains 19 residues. The germline CDR1 and CDR2 sequences are MNHEY and SVGAGI. Trimming shortened V by 0 bases and J by 1 base, and 21 bases separated the two germline ends. CDR3 region: CASSYSFLGASSANTEAFF. DNA for the CDR3: TGTGCCAGCAGTTACTCGTTCTTGGGTGCCTCGAGCGCGAACACTGAAGCTTTCTTT.

This clonotype showed up many times. The gene calls are TRBV28 and TRBJ1-5; D call uncertain. There are 18 residues in the CDR3. The germline V gene encodes CDR1 MDHEN and CDR2 SYDVKM. V lost 3 bases, J lost 0 bases, and 18 bases lay in between. The CDR3 is CASSFGLRAGYSNQPQHF. The CDR3 nucleotides read TGTGCCAGCAGTTTCGGGTTGAGAGCGGGGTATAGCAATCAGCCCCAGCATTTT.

This clonotype has ten or more counts. J is TRBJ2-1 and V is TRBV7-2; D gene unclear. Germline CDR1 is SGHTA and CDR2 is FQGNSA. CDR3 size: 12 residues. V was shortened by 5 bases and J by 3 bases, with 5 bases between the two germline ends. In DNA, the CDR3 is TGTGCCAGCAGCACTCGCTACAATGAGCAGTTCTTC. This gives the protein CASSTRYNEQFF.

There are many counts of this clonotype. The V gene is TRBV5-1, the J gene TRBJ2-2; D possibly uses TRBD1 or TRBD2 (6 bases each). The CDR3 totals 16 residues. CDR1 is SGHRS, CDR2 YFSETQ, per germline. V was trimmed by 6 bases and J by 0 bases, leaving 15 bases between them. The CDR3 reads CASKVQGGSNTGELFF. The DNA of the CDR3 is TGCGCCAGCAAAGTTCAAGGGGGGTCGAACACCGGGGAGCTGTTTTTT. The whole variable domain, filled in from reference TRBV5-1 and TRBJ2-2, reads KAGVTQTPRYLIKTRGQQVTLSCSPISGHRSVSWYQQTPGQGLQFLFEYFSETQRNKGNFPGRFSGRQFSNSRSEMNVSTLELGDSALYLCASKVQGGSNTGELFFGEGSRLTVL.

This clonotype was found many times. This rearrangement joins TRBV25-1 to TRBJ1-5; D is undetermined. Germline assignment: CDR1 MGHDK and CDR2 SYGVNS. Between the trimmed V and J ends, which lost 3 bases and 3 bases, there was a span of 9 bases. The CDR3 is made up of 14 amino acids. The CDR3 region has the DNA TGTGCCAGCAGTGACGGGTATCTCAATCAGCCCCAGCATTTT. Protein product: CASSDGYLNQPQHF. The variable domain in full, with the rest retrieved from reference TRBV25-1 and TRBJ1-5, is EADIYQTPRYLVIGTGKKITLECSQTMGHDKMYWYQQDPGMELHLIHYSYGVNSTEKGDLSSESTVSRIRTEHFPLTLESARPSHTSQYLCASSDGYLNQPQHFGDGTRLSIL.

The chain couples TRBV7-6 to TRBJ2-5, with 9 bases matching TRBD1. The CDR3 loop spans 15 amino acids. Germline V gene data show CDR1 as SGHVS and CDR2 as FNYEAQ. The ends lost 2 bases at V and 5 bases at J; junction bases unmatched: 6. In nucleotides, the CDR3 is TGTGCCAGCAGCTTACCCCGCGGGACAGGGGAGACCCAGTACTTC. This gives the protein CASSLPRGTGETQYF.

Many counts were recorded for this clonotype. J is TRBJ2-3 and V is TRBV5-4; TRBD2 might be the D (6 bases). Trimming stripped 0 bases from V and 6 bases from J, with 14 bases between. There are 15 residues in the CDR3. CDR1 and CDR2 from the germline V gene are SGHNT and YYREEE (reference sequence). The chain's CDR3 is CASSLDGTSYDTQYF. The CDR3 bases are TGTGCCAGCAGCTTGGATGGGACTTCCTATGATACGCAGTATTTT.

This clonotype came up many times. CDR3 in DNA: TGTGCCAGCAGCACGGGACAGGCGGGCTATGGCTACACCTTC. Residues: CASSTGQAGYGYTF. The V and J genes are TRBV28 and TRBJ1-2; 8 positions match TRBD1. Germline CDR1 MDHEN, CDR2 SYDVKM. The CDR3 runs 14 residues. With 6 bases clipped from V and 4 bases from J, the junction kept 7 bases outside the gene matches.

This clonotype was counted ten times or more. CDR3 DNA sequence: TGTGCCAGCCGTCCGGGTGGAGGGTACGCAACTAATGAAAAACTGTTTTTT. Protein sequence: CASRPGGGYATNEKLFF. This chain joins TRBV25-1 and TRBJ1-4; the D is unclear. Germline-derived CDR1 and CDR2 are MGHDK and SYGVNS. V lost 8 bases to trimming and J lost 0 bases, with 19 bases between them. The CDR3 has 17 residues.

This clonotype was seen ten or more times. The chain recombines TRBV19 with TRBJ2-1; 8 bases fit TRBD2. The junction had 10 bases not matched to a gene; V was cut back by 1 base and J by 8 bases. Per germline, CDR1 LNHDA and CDR2 SQIVND (reference sequence). This CDR3 has 16 amino acids. In nucleotides, the CDR3 is TGTGCCAGTAGTATAGTCGCCAGCGGGAGTAGGGATGAGCAGTTCTTC. Translation gives CASSIVASGSRDEQFF.

The chain links TRBV27 to TRBJ1-5; 7 bases fit TRBD1. V lost 5 bases and J lost 1; bases outside the gene matches: 8. The V gene's germline CDR1 is MNHEY and CDR2 SMNVEV (reference sequence). The CDR3 runs to 16 residues. The CDR3 region is CASSVTGERSNQPQHF. CDR3 bases: TGTGCCAGCAGTGTAACAGGGGAGAGAAGCAATCAGCCCCAGCATTTT.

This clonotype was observed many times. V and J are TRBV2 and TRBJ2-3, with unresolved D. The CDR3 is 13 amino acids. Germline-derived CDR1 and CDR2 are SNHLY and FYNNEI. V lost 5 bases, J lost 1 base, and 7 bases lay in between. CDR3 nucleotide sequence: TGTGCCAGCAGTTGGCAGGGCACAGATACGCAGTATTTT. Encoded protein: CASSWQGTDTQYF.

This clonotype has at least ten counts. This chain connects TRBV6-5 to TRBJ2-7, with D perhaps matching TRBD1 (5 bases). CDR1 is MNHEY, CDR2 SVGAGI, per germline. The CDR3 is made up of 15 amino acids. V was clipped by 6 bases and J by 0 bases, with 15 bases between them. CDR3 nucleotides: TGTGCCAGCAGCCAGGGTTTACGTACCTCCTACGAGCAGTACTTC. It encodes CASSQGLRTSYEQYF.

At least ten counts were recorded for this clonotype. The chain carries TRBV5-1 and TRBJ2-3, with a possible D match to TRBD1 (6 bases). V gave up 4 bases and J gave up 4 bases, with 10 bases separating them. Germline CDR1 reads SGHRS; CDR2 reads YFSETQ. The CDR3 is 13 amino acids. CDR3 DNA sequence: TGCGCCAGCAGCAACAGGGTGTCAGATACGCAGTATTTT. Translating gives CASSNRVSDTQYF.

This CDR3 is CASSVGSGLYYEQYF. CDR3 nucleotides: TGTGCCAGCAGCGTAGGATCAGGACTTTACTACGAGCAGTACTTC. This rearrangement joins TRBV9 to TRBJ2-7; a weak D match, TRBD2 (5 bases). The V and J ends lost 0 bases and 3 bases respectively, with 13 bases between them. The CDR3 is 15 amino acids. CDR1 and CDR2 from the germline V gene are SGDLS and YYNGEE. Full variable domain (outside the CDR3, taken from reference TRBV9 and TRBJ2-7): DSGVTQTPKHLITATGQRVTLRCSPRSGDLSVYWYQQSLDQGLQFLIQYYNGEERAKGNILERFSAQQFPDLHSELNLSSLELGDSALYFCASSVGSGLYYEQYFGPGTRLTVT.

This clonotype was seen ten or more times. This chain links TRBV30 with TRBJ2-1; D call uncertain. V was trimmed by 4 bases and J by 5 bases, leaving 9 bases between them. There are 12 residues in the CDR3. Germline CDR1 reads GTSNPN; CDR2 reads SVGIG (reference sequence). Written as DNA, the CDR3 is TGTGCCTGGACATCAGAAGACAATGAGCAGTTCTTC. As protein: CAWTSEDNEQFF.

The table lists this clonotype with many counts. V and J are TRBV6-2 or TRBV6-3 and TRBJ1-5; TRBD1 agrees at 10 bases. V gave up 2 bases and J gave up 1 base; unmatched junction bases: 2. The germline CDR1 and CDR2 sequences are MNHEY and SVGEGT. The CDR3 consists of 16 residues. The CDR3 spells CASSYPDRGSNQPQHF. For the CDR3, the DNA is TGTGCCAGCAGTTACCCGGACAGGGGGAGCAATCAGCCCCAGCATTTT.

This clonotype was observed at least ten times. The chain links TRBV27 to TRBJ1-1; TRBD1 might be the D (5 bases). Germline CDR1 reads MNHEY; CDR2 reads SMNVEV (reference sequence). This CDR3 spans 13 amino acids. Trimming took 4 bases from V and 6 from J, leaving 12 bases between them. The chain's CDR3 is CASSWKGTAEAFF. CDR3 nucleotides: TGTGCCAGCAGTTGGAAGGGGACGGCTGAAGCTTTCTTT.

This clonotype was observed at least ten times. The chain couples TRBV20-1 to TRBJ1-5; unclear D gene. Germline values: CDR1 DFQATT, CDR2 SNEGSKA (reference sequence). V lost 1 base, J lost 2 bases, and 0 bases lay in between. The CDR3 consists of 11 residues. CDR3 DNA sequence: TGCAGTGCTAGAGGCAATCAGCCCCAGCATTTT. Protein sequence: CSARGNQPQHF.

This clonotype has at least ten counts. The chain is built from TRBV4-3 and TRBJ2-3; perhaps TRBD2 as D (6 bases). V shed 0 bases and J shed 6 bases, with 25 bases lying between them. The germline V gene encodes CDR1 LGHNA and CDR2 YSLEER. The CDR3 is made up of 19 amino acids. The CDR3 DNA sequence: TGCGCCAGCAGCCAAGAGGTTAGGAGGGGACCGTATCTTATGGATACGCAGTATTTT. This translates into CASSQEVRRGPYLMDTQYF.

This clonotype was seen a few times. V is TRBV6-2 or TRBV6-3 and J is TRBJ2-7; D tentatively reads TRBD1 or TRBD2 (5 bases each). Germline V lookup: CDR1 MNHEY, CDR2 SVGEGT. The CDR3 consists of 11 residues. The V gene lost 6 bases and the J gene lost 10 bases, with 13 bases spanning the gap. CDR3 DNA: TGTGCCAGCAGGGCCGGGACCAGACAGTACTTC. Residues: CASRAGTRQYF.

This clonotype was seen repeatedly, ten times or more. The chain uses TRBV7-2 and TRBJ2-2, with 10 bases matching TRBD2. Germline CDR1 is SGHTA and CDR2 is FQGNSA. CDR3 length equals 16 residues. The trim removed 3 bases at V and 1 base at J, leaving 2 bases unmatched. The CDR3 DNA sequence: TGTGCCAGCAGCTTTAGGACTAGCGGGAACACCGGGGAGCTGTTTTTT. Translated, it gives CASSFRTSGNTGELFF.

This clonotype was detected many times. The chain combines TRBV19 with TRBJ1-5, with 7 bases fitting TRBD1. Germline V lookup: CDR1 LNHDA, CDR2 SQIVND (reference sequence). V was clipped by 10 bases and J by 11 bases; unmatched bases: 11. This CDR3 spans 12 amino acids. CDR3 sequence (DNA): TGTGCCACCCGGGACAGTCCCATGACCCAGCATTTT. As protein: CATRDSPMTQHF.

In this sample, this clonotype turned up a few times. CDR3 sequence (DNA): TGTGCCAGCAGTGCCCGACGACTAGCAGTTACAGATACGCAGTATTTT. It yields the protein CASSARRLAVTDTQYF. The chain recombines TRBV2 with TRBJ2-3; 7 bases fit TRBD2. V was pared by 4 bases and J by 3 bases, with 10 bases of the junction left unmatched. CDR3 length: 16 residues. Germline lookup yields CDR1 SNHLY and CDR2 FYNNEI.

This clonotype was seen many times. The CDR3 loop reads CASSWGIEAFF. The CDR3 DNA sequence: TGTGCCAGCAGTTGGGGGATTGAAGCTTTCTTT. The chain recombines TRBV25-1 with TRBJ1-1; D is possibly TRBD1 (5 bases). The germline gives CDR1 MGHDK, CDR2 SYGVNS. The CDR3 covers 11 residues. V gave up 5 bases and J gave up 7 bases, with 8 bases separating them.

Ten or more counts support this clonotype. V and J are TRBV6-2 or TRBV6-3 and TRBJ2-7; D is tentatively TRBD1 or TRBD2 (5 bases each). The CDR3 is 13 amino acids. CDR1 MNHEY and CDR2 SVGEGT come from the germline V gene. With 6 bases removed from V and 0 bases from J, the gap between germline ends came to 9 bases. The CDR3 loop is CASSFGGSYEQYF. The CDR3 nucleotides are TGTGCCAGCAGCTTTGGGGGCTCCTACGAGCAGTACTTC.

This clonotype was observed many times. The chain is built from TRBV6-2 or TRBV6-3 and TRBJ1-4; possible D gene TRBD1, 5 bases. The CDR3 runs to 15 residues. CDR1 and CDR2 from the germline V gene are MNHEY and SVGEGT. V was cut by 7 bases and J by 5 bases, with 17 bases left in between. The CDR3 DNA is TGTGCCAGCAACCCCTCCGGCGGGGGAAATGAAAAACTGTTTTTT. As protein: CASNPSGGGNEKLFF.

This clonotype occurred many times. The chain carries TRBV7-2 and TRBJ1-5; no clear D gene. The length of the CDR3 is 15 residues. V gave up 1 base and J gave up 2 bases, with 9 bases separating them. The germline gives CDR1 SGHTA, CDR2 FQGNSA. The CDR3 region has the DNA TGTGCCAGCAGCTTAGATGTAGGGCGCAATCAGCCCCAGCATTTT. Translation: CASSLDVGRNQPQHF. Complete variable domain (other parts from reference TRBV7-2 and TRBJ1-5): GAGVSQSPSNKVTEKGKDVELRCDPISGHTALYWYRQSLGQGLEFLIYFQGNSAPDKSGLPSDRFSAERTGGSVSTLTIQRTQQEDSAVYLCASSLDVGRNQPQHFGDGTRLSIL.

This clonotype was seen repeatedly, ten times or more. The chain couples TRBV10-2 to TRBJ2-4, with D tentatively TRBD1 or TRBD2 (5 bases each). The germline V and J ends were trimmed by 0 bases and 0 bases, with 6 bases remaining between them. The CDR3 totals 15 residues. Per the germline V gene, CDR1 is WSHSY and CDR2 is SAAADI. CDR3 in DNA: TGCGCCAGCAGTGAGTCGGGGGTAGCCAAAAACATTCAGTACTTC. Its protein is CASSESGVAKNIQYF.